The 19 T cell receptor beta chains presented below share a single source sample, sequenced in a study of T cell clones after liver transplantation. The table came from immunoSEQ multiplex PCR; TCRdb's copy has only in-frame clones and leaves some out. The sample yields tens of thousands of clones, 80% to 95% seen once. The starting material was CD4+ T cells from blood, obtained around 27 months after liver transplant. These receptors all stem from a human patient who received a liver transplant. The graft donor may have contributed some T cells.

This chain joins TRBV11-1 and TRBJ2-4, with no clear D. The germline V and J ends were trimmed by 5 bases and 0 bases, with 8 bases remaining between them. The CDR3 has 14 residues. CDR1 is SGHAT, CDR2 FQDESV, per germline (reference sequence). The CDR3, as DNA: TGTGCCAGCAGCCCCGATACAGCCAAAAACATTCAGTACTTC. Amino acids: CASSPDTAKNIQYF. Variable domain in full (rest from reference TRBV11-1 and TRBJ2-4): EAEVAQSPRYKITEKSQAVAFWCDPISGHATLYWYRQILGQGPELLVQFQDESVVDDSQLPKDRFSAERLKGVDSTLKIQPAELGDSAMYLCASSPDTAKNIQYFGAGTRLSVL.

The J gene is TRBJ2-3, the V gene TRBV25-1, with D perhaps TRBD1 (6 bases). CDR1 is MGHDK, CDR2 SYGVNS, per germline. V was shortened by 6 bases and J by 6 bases, with 13 bases between the two germline ends. The CDR3 loop spans 13 amino acids. This chain's CDR3 is CASRDSTADTQYF. Written as DNA, the CDR3 is TGTGCCAGCAGGGACAGCACCGCGGATACGCAGTATTTT.

The V gene is TRBV18, the J gene TRBJ2-5; D is ambiguous. Germline V lookup: CDR1 KGHSH, CDR2 LQKENI. Trimming stripped 5 bases from V and 1 base from J, with 8 bases between. The CDR3 is 13 amino acids. The CDR3 DNA sequence: TGTGCCAGCTCAGAACACACCCAAGAGACCCAGTACTTC. It is translated as CASSEHTQETQYF.

The V call is TRBV6-5, the J call TRBJ2-7; 11 bases align to TRBD1. Per the germline V gene, CDR1 is MNHEY and CDR2 is SVGAGI. V lost 5 bases and J lost 7; bases outside the gene matches: 10. This CDR3 is 15 amino acids long. The CDR3 sequence: CASSIPGQGDQEQYF. CDR3 bases: TGTGCCAGCAGTATTCCGGGACAGGGGGATCAAGAGCAGTACTTC.

The chain has TRBV2 and TRBJ2-7; tentative D call: TRBD1 (5 bases). The length of the CDR3 is 15 residues. The V gene's germline CDR1 is SNHLY and CDR2 FYNNEI. V was shortened by 4 bases and J by 3 bases, with 16 bases between the two germline ends. The CDR3 spells CASSVRKGQVYEQYF. CDR3 DNA: TGTGCCAGCAGTGTGAGAAAGGGGCAGGTCTACGAGCAGTACTTC.

This chain connects TRBV11-2 to TRBJ2-6, with 7 bases matching TRBD1. The CDR3 is 15 amino acids. Germline assignment: CDR1 SGHAT and CDR2 FQNNGV. Trimming cost V 5 bases and J 2 bases; bases outside gene matches: 3. CDR3 sequence (DNA): TGTGCCAGCAGCGGCACAGGGGCTGGGGCCAACGTCCTGACTTTC. Its protein is CASSGTGAGANVLTF.

This clone was counted once. V is TRBV2 and J is TRBJ2-2; 7 nucleotides line up with TRBD1. This CDR3 has 15 amino acids. Germline loops: CDR1 SNHLY, CDR2 FYNNEI. V shed 6 bases, J shed 2 bases, and the junction held 6 bases outside the gene matches. CDR3 DNA: TGTGCCAGCAGGAGACAGGGTACAAACACCGGGGAGCTGTTTTTT. It encodes CASRRQGTNTGELFF.

This chain links TRBV7-2 with TRBJ2-1, with a weak D call TRBD1 (5 bases). CDR1 SGHTA and CDR2 FQGNSA come from the germline V gene. The V gene lost 5 bases and the J gene lost 4 bases, with 21 bases spanning the gap. The CDR3 is made up of 17 amino acids. The CDR3 spells CASSRRFGQGLYNEQFF. DNA for the CDR3: TGTGCCAGCAGCCGCAGGTTTGGGCAGGGCTTATACAATGAGCAGTTCTTC.

This clone was counted between two and nine times. The chain employs TRBV21-1 and TRBJ2-7; the table's D call of TRBD2 was not tested on the DNA. TRBV21-1 is assigned pseudogene status. This CDR3 is 14 amino acids long. DNA for the CDR3: TGTGCCAGCGGCCGACGGAGGATTTTCTACGAGCAGTACTTC. Its protein product is CASGRRRIFYEQYF.

The chain carries TRBV21-1 and TRBJ2-7; the D call in the table, TRBD2, was not verified against the DNA. TRBV21-1 is annotated as a pseudogene. CDR3 length: 12 amino acids. The CDR3 region has the DNA TGTGCCAGCAGCAAAGATATAGAAGAGCAGTACTTC. Translated: CASSKDIEEQYF.

The chain links TRBV6-5 to TRBJ2-7, with TRBD1 matching 7 bases. CDR1 is MNHEY and CDR2 is SVGAGI in the germline V gene. The ends lost 6 bases at V and 6 bases at J; junction bases unmatched: 11. CDR3 size: 14 residues. The CDR3 is CASSQTGPESEQYF. In DNA form, the CDR3 reads TGTGCCAGCAGCCAGACAGGGCCGGAGAGCGAGCAGTACTTC.

The chain links TRBV18 to TRBJ2-6; no firm D call. V was trimmed by 5 bases and J by 2 bases, leaving 13 bases between them. CDR3 size: 16 residues. From germline, CDR1 is KGHSH and CDR2 LQKENI. CDR3 loop: CASSALVKTGANVLTF. The CDR3 nucleotides are TGTGCCAGCTCAGCCCTAGTAAAAACTGGGGCCAACGTCCTGACTTTC. The full variable domain, completed using reference TRBV18 and TRBJ2-6, is NAGVMQNPRHLVRRRGQEARLRCSPMKGHSHVYWYRQLPEEGLKFMVYLQKENIIDESGMPKERFSAEFPKEGPSILRIQQVVRGDSAAYFCASSALVKTGANVLTFGAGSRLTVL.

The rearrangement joins TRBV10-3 to TRBJ1-1; the D is unclear. CDR1 and CDR2 from the germline V gene are ENHRY and SYGVKD. The ends were cut back, 0 bases at V and 1 base at J, with 12 bases in the middle. This CDR3 contains 16 residues. The CDR3 region has the DNA TGTGCCATCAGTGAGTCGTCCCTGGGGTGGAACACTGAAGCTTTCTTT. Encoded protein: CAISESSLGWNTEAFF.

The chain carries TRBV28 and TRBJ2-7; no firm D call. The ends were cut back, 4 bases at V and 0 bases at J, with 4 bases in the middle. Germline V CDR1 and CDR2: MDHEN, SYDVKM. The CDR3 spans 12 residues. The CDR3 sequence: CASSSSSYEQYF. CDR3 sequence (DNA): TGTGCCAGCAGTTCGAGCTCCTACGAGCAGTACTTC.

This chain joins TRBV4-3 and TRBJ2-7; D ambiguous. The germline gives CDR1 LGHNA, CDR2 YSLEER. The CDR3 totals 15 residues. Deletions cut 1 base from V and 0 bases from J, with 10 bases between. The CDR3 bases are TGCGCCAGCAGCCAAGCCGAGAGGAGCTCCTACGAGCAGTACTTC. Amino acid sequence: CASSQAERSSYEQYF.

The chain joins TRBV5-5 to TRBJ2-4, with D tentatively TRBD2 (5 bases). CDR1 is SGHKS and CDR2 is YYEKEE in the germline V gene (reference sequence). Trimming shortened V by 4 bases and J by 4 bases, and 12 bases separated the two germline ends. This CDR3 region has 14 residues. CDR3 loop: CASSPGLGKNIQYF. CDR3 nucleotides: TGTGCCAGCAGCCCCGGACTTGGTAAAAACATTCAGTACTTC.

CDR3 in DNA: TGTGCCAGCACGGGCACAGATACGCAGTATTTT. This codes for CASTGTDTQYF. The J gene is TRBJ2-3, the V gene TRBV7-9; D is undetermined. V dropped 7 bases and J dropped 1 base, with 3 bases sitting between them. Germline lookup yields CDR1 SEHNR and CDR2 FQNEAQ (reference sequence). CDR3 length: 11 amino acids.

The chain joins TRBV6-5 to TRBJ2-3; D perhaps matches TRBD2 (6 bases). Germline-derived CDR1 and CDR2 are MNHEY and SVGAGI. This CDR3 is 11 amino acids long. Deletions cut 8 bases from V and 3 bases from J, with 6 bases between. CDR3 DNA sequence: TGTGCCAGCCGGGAGACAGATACGCAGTATTTT. Translated: CASRETDTQYF.

The chain employs TRBV29-1 and TRBJ2-7; D assignment may be TRBD1 or TRBD2 (6 bases each). Germline CDR1 reads SQVTM; CDR2 reads ANQGSEA. The CDR3 covers 13 residues. V lost 0 bases and J 9 bases, leaving 15 bases between the germline ends. DNA for the CDR3: TGCAGCGTTGAAGACGGGAGACAGGCATCGCAGTACTTC. Protein: CSVEDGRQASQYF.